This T cell receptor beta chain was sequenced in a study of response to subunit inactivated influenza vaccine. Broader study findings: After each seasonal influenza vaccination, few new T cells are recruited, the authors suggested.

TCRdb re-called the RT-PCR reads through MiXCR, storing one row per CDR3 protein. The repertoire holds roughly 710,000 distinct CDR3 sequences, with about 14% as singletons. Comment on this clonotype: What it binds is unknown.

Looked up from germline, CDR1 is DFQATT and CDR2 is SNEGSKA (reference sequence). The CDR3 length is 14 residues. The ends were cut back, 0 bases at V and 4 bases at J, with 12 bases in the middle. This sample comprised PBMCs from blood, obtained around 15 days before vaccination. The receptor comes from a middle-aged man who received an inactivated influenza vaccine. The rearrangement joins TRBV20-1 to TRBJ1-1; D possibly corresponds to TRBD1 (5 bases). The CDR3 sequence: CSARDVRGSTEAFF. CDR3 in DNA: TGCAGTGCTAGAGATGTAAGGGGAAGCACTGAAGCTTTCTTT.